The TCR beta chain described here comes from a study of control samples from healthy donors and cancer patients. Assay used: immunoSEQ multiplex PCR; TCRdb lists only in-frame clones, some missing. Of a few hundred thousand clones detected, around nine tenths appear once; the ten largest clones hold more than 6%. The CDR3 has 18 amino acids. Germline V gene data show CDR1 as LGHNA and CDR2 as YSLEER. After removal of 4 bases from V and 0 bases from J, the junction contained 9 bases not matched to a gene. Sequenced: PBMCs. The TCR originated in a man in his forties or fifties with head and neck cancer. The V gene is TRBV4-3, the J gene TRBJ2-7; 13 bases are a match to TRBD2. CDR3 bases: TGCGCCAGCAGCCTGCGACTAGCGGGGGGAACGAGCTCCTACGAGCAGTACTTC. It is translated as CASSLRLAGGTSSYEQYF.